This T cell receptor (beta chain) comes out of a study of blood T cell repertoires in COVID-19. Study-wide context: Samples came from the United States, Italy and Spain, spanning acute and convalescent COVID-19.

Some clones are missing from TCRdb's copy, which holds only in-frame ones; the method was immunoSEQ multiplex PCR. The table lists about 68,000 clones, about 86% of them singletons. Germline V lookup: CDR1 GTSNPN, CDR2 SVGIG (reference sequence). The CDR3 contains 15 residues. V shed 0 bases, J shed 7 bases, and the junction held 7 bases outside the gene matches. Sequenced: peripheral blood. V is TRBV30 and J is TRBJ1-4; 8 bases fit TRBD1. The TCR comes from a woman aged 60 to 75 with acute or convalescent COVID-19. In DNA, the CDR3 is TGTGCCTGGAGTGTATCGGACAGGGCGGGTGAAAAACTGTTTTTT. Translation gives CAWSVSDRAGEKLFF. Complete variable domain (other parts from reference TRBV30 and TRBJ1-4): SQTIHQWPATLVQPVGSPLSLECTVEGTSNPNLYWYRQAAGRGLQLLFYSVGIGQISSEVPQNLSASRPQDRQFILSSKKLLLSDSGFYLCAWSVSDRAGEKLFFGSGTQLSVL.